The source of this T cell receptor (beta chain) is a study of blood T cell repertoires in COVID-19. About the research overall: Spain, Italy and the United States supplied samples that represented acute and convalescent COVID-19. T cells, B-cell-depleted T cells, or PBMCs provided the cDNA or gDNA that served as material.

Trimming shortened V by 4 bases and J by 7 bases, and 19 bases separated the two germline ends. CDR1 is MDHEN and CDR2 is SYDVKM in the germline V gene. The CDR3 is 16 residues long. Here immunoSEQ multiplex PCR was the method, and the copy in TCRdb shows in-frame clones only, minus some. The sample includes 280,000 or so clones, about four fifths of them seen just once. Sequenced sample: peripheral blood. This clonotype originated in a woman between 45 and 60 years old who had recovered from COVID-19. This chain connects TRBV28 to TRBJ1-4; D is ambiguous. The CDR3 bases are TGTGCCAGCAGTTCTCCAAGTGGGCGTCTAACTGAAAAACTGTTTTTT. It translates to CASSSPSGRLTEKLFF.